The next 21 T cell receptor beta chains were all read from a single sample in a study of T cell responses to AZD1222 COVID-19 vaccine. The assay was immunoSEQ multiplex PCR, and TCRdb's table has in-frame clones only and misses some. The sample lists 100,000 to 150,000 clones; roughly 92% were seen once. The sequences come from peripheral blood, collected 28 days after the second AZD1222 dose. These receptors all stem from an adult who received the AZD1222 COVID-19 vaccine.

J is TRBJ2-7 and V is TRBV10-3, with TRBD2 identical over 9 bases. The CDR3 has 18 residues. Trimming removed 8 bases from V and 1 base from J; junction bases left unmatched: 18. Looked up from germline, CDR1 is ENHRY and CDR2 is SYGVKD. The CDR3 DNA reads TGTGCCATCGGGTTAGGGGCTAGCGGGGCCCGCAGTTCCTACGAGCAGTACTTC. Translation gives CAIGLGASGARSSYEQYF.

V usage is TRBV11-3 and J usage is TRBJ1-1; 9 positions match TRBD1. V trimming: 4 bases; J trimming: 11 bases; junction bases outside the gene matches: 2. Germline CDR1 SGHNT, CDR2 YENEEA. The CDR3 loop spans 11 amino acids. DNA for the CDR3: TGTGCCAGCAGCTCAGGACAGGGGGCTTTCTTT. Protein product: CASSSGQGAFF.

CDR3 protein: CASSPSMSGSNQPQHF. CDR3 nucleotides: TGTGCCAGCTCACCAAGTATGTCGGGTAGCAATCAGCCCCAGCATTTT. The chain links TRBV18 to TRBJ1-5; D gene ambiguous. Germline values: CDR1 KGHSH, CDR2 LQKENI. V was cut by 2 bases and J by 0 bases, with 11 bases left in between. The CDR3 has 16 residues. Full variable domain (remainder filled in from reference TRBV18 and TRBJ1-5): NAGVMQNPRHLVRRRGQEARLRCSPMKGHSHVYWYRQLPEEGLKFMVYLQKENIIDESGMPKERFSAEFPKEGPSILRIQQVVRGDSAAYFCASSPSMSGSNQPQHFGDGTRLSIL.

This chain joins TRBV30 and TRBJ1-5; D may be TRBD1 (5 bases). Deletions cut 3 bases from V and 7 bases from J, with 13 bases between. The CDR3 sequence is 13 residues long. Germline V lookup: CDR1 GTSNPN, CDR2 SVGIG (reference sequence). In DNA form, the CDR3 reads TGTGCCTGGAGAGAAGGGGTCGGGCAGCCCCAGCATTTT. This translates into CAWREGVGQPQHF.

This chain uses TRBV10-1 with TRBJ1-1; 9 bases match TRBD1. Germline-derived CDR1 and CDR2 are WNHNN and SYGVQD (reference sequence). The CDR3 sequence is 13 residues long. The J segment lost 6 bases and the V segment lost 6 bases, leaving 5 bases of the junction unmatched. The CDR3, as DNA: TGCGCCAGCAGCAGGGGACAGGGTGCTGAAGCTTTCTTT. This sequence encodes CASSRGQGAEAFF.

The chain employs TRBV5-5 and TRBJ1-6; a possible D gene is TRBD1 (5 bases). The V end was cut by 2 bases, the J end by 3 bases, with 9 bases between. CDR3 length equals 15 residues. Per the germline V gene, CDR1 is SGHKS and CDR2 is YYEKEE (reference sequence). The CDR3: CASSLGDHYNSPLHF. The CDR3 nucleotides are TGTGCCAGCAGCTTAGGGGATCACTATAATTCACCCCTCCACTTT. Supplemented by reference TRBV5-5 and TRBJ1-6, the full variable domain reads DAGVTQSPTHLIKTRGQQVTLRCSPISGHKSVSWYQQVLGQGPQFIFQYYEKEERGRGNFPDRFSARQFPNYSSELNVNALLLGDSALYLCASSLGDHYNSPLHFGNGTRLTVT.

Only a few counts were recorded for this clone. The chain recombines TRBV6-5 with TRBJ1-1; a possible D gene is TRBD1 (5 bases). Trimming took 8 bases from V and 4 from J, leaving 14 bases between them. This CDR3 comprises 13 residues. Germline CDR1 and CDR2: MNHEY and SVGAGI. The CDR3 bases are TGTGCCAGCTACGCCAGGGCAGGCACTGAAGCTTTCTTT. Its protein product is CASYARAGTEAFF.

The chain joins TRBV9 to TRBJ1-5; perhaps TRBD1 as D (5 bases). Germline CDR1 is SGDLS and CDR2 is YYNGEE. This CDR3 region has 14 residues. V lost 0 bases and J lost 2, with 6 bases in between. Written as DNA, the CDR3 is TGTGCCAGCAGCGTAGGGGGCGGCAATCAGCCCCAGCATTTT. Its protein product is CASSVGGGNQPQHF.

This chain joins TRBV5-1 and TRBJ2-3; TRBD1 agrees at 7 bases. The CDR3 extends over 15 amino acids. V was pared by 4 bases and J by 2 bases, with 7 bases of the junction left unmatched. CDR1 is SGHRS and CDR2 is YFSETQ in the germline V gene. CDR3 sequence (DNA): TGCGCCAGCAGCGAGGGGGACAGCACCACAGATACGCAGTATTTT. This gives the protein CASSEGDSTTDTQYF.

The CDR3 DNA is TGTGCCAGCAGCTTAGGGGGGCTTAATGAAGCTTTCTTT. Translation gives CASSLGGLNEAFF. The chain combines TRBV7-2 with TRBJ1-1; the D gene is possibly TRBD1 (6 bases). Looked up from germline, CDR1 is SGHTA and CDR2 is FQGNSA. V lost 1 base to trimming and J lost 7 bases, with 10 bases between them. The CDR3 totals 13 residues.

This rearrangement joins TRBV27 to TRBJ1-2; no clear D gene. The CDR3 has 12 amino acids. Germline V gene sequence: CDR1 MNHEY, CDR2 SMNVEV (reference sequence). V was shortened by 3 bases and J by 4 bases, with 6 bases between the two germline ends. CDR3 sequence reads: CASSFRGYGYTF. The DNA for the CDR3 is TGTGCCAGCAGTTTTAGAGGCTATGGCTACACCTTC.

V usage is TRBV19 and J usage is TRBJ2-3; 11 nucleotides match TRBD2. The junction had 10 bases not matched to a gene; V was cut back by 7 bases and J by 7 bases. This CDR3 is 15 amino acids long. Germline V lookup: CDR1 LNHDA, CDR2 SQIVND (reference sequence). CDR3 sequence reads: CASTTLAGGGNTQYF. The CDR3 DNA reads as TGTGCCAGTACTACTCTAGCGGGAGGCGGAAATACGCAGTATTTT. The full variable domain, completed using reference TRBV19 and TRBJ2-3, is DGGITQSPKYLFRKEGQNVTLSCEQNLNHDAMYWYRQDPGQGLRLIYYSQIVNDFQKGDIAEGYSVSREKKESFPLTVTSAQKNPTAFYLCASTTLAGGGNTQYFGPGTRLTVL.

The chain has TRBV27 and TRBJ1-6; 10 nucleotides match TRBD1. The CDR3 contains 14 residues. Trimming at V came to 5 bases and at J to 9 bases, leaving 4 bases not matched to a gene. Germline CDR1 and CDR2: MNHEY and SMNVEV (reference sequence). Written as DNA, the CDR3 is TGTGCCAGCAGTCCCGGGACAGGGGTTTCACCCCTCCACTTT. This translates into CASSPGTGVSPLHF.

The genes are TRBV7-3 and TRBJ1-2; weak D call: TRBD1 (6 bases). This CDR3 contains 13 residues. Germline CDR1 and CDR2: SGHTA and FQGTGA. Trimming took 5 bases from V and 2 from J, leaving 9 bases between them. The CDR3 loop is CASSQTGNYGYTF. The CDR3 nucleotides read TGTGCCAGCAGCCAAACAGGGAACTATGGCTACACCTTC.

The V call is TRBV28, the J call TRBJ1-2, with D perhaps TRBD1 (5 bases). CDR3 length: 14 residues. Germline V CDR1 and CDR2: MDHEN, SYDVKM. V lost 10 bases and J lost 4, with 19 bases in between. The CDR3 loop reads CATVTGGSSYGYTF. CDR3 nucleotide sequence: TGTGCCACCGTAACCGGGGGTTCCTCCTATGGCTACACCTTC.

The rearrangement joins TRBV7-2 to TRBJ2-7; D gene unclear. Germline CDR1 and CDR2: SGHTA and FQGNSA. The CDR3 extends over 12 amino acids. Between the trimmed V and J ends, which lost 5 bases and 3 bases, there was a span of 8 bases. The CDR3 region is CASSPDIYEQYF. The CDR3 nucleotides read TGTGCCAGCAGCCCAGACATCTACGAGCAGTACTTC.

The genes are TRBV11-3 and TRBJ2-7, with 7 positions matching TRBD1. V dropped 2 bases and J dropped 3; count of bases not matched to a gene: 4. Per germline, CDR1 SGHNT and CDR2 YENEEA. CDR3 size: 14 residues. The CDR3 DNA sequence: TGTGCCAGCAGCTTATTTGCAGGGGGCTACGAGCAGTACTTC. The encoded protein is CASSLFAGGYEQYF.

The chain combines TRBV11-2 with TRBJ2-7; D gene ambiguous. The V gene's germline CDR1 is SGHAT and CDR2 FQNNGV. V lost 4 bases, J lost 4 bases, and 5 bases lay in between. The CDR3 covers 11 residues. CDR3 residues: CASSSAYEQYF. The CDR3 coding sequence is TGTGCCAGCAGCTCCGCTTACGAGCAGTACTTC.

This sequence joins TRBV28 and TRBJ2-7; D is uncertain. The CDR3 runs to 14 residues. V gave up 6 bases and J gave up 0 bases, with 12 bases separating them. Germline CDR1 reads MDHEN; CDR2 reads SYDVKM. The CDR3 loop reads CASSPVQVSYEQYF. The CDR3, as DNA: TGTGCCAGCAGCCCAGTTCAGGTCTCCTACGAGCAGTACTTC.

CDR3 coding DNA: TGTGCCAGCAGCGCACAGGGGGCCTGGGGCACTGAAGCTTTCTTT. Amino acid sequence: CASSAQGAWGTEAFF. The chain carries TRBV9 and TRBJ1-1; 9 bases are a match to TRBD1. Losses at the gene ends were 3 bases for V and 4 bases for J; bases not matched to a gene: 7. The CDR3 consists of 15 residues. Germline CDR1 reads SGDLS; CDR2 reads YYNGEE. Together with reference TRBV9 and TRBJ1-1, the CDR3 gives the full variable domain: DSGVTQTPKHLITATGQRVTLRCSPRSGDLSVYWYQQSLDQGLQFLIQYYNGEERAKGNILERFSAQQFPDLHSELNLSSLELGDSALYFCASSAQGAWGTEAFFGQGTRLTVV.

This chain connects TRBV5-6 to TRBJ1-2; no clear D gene. The V gene's germline CDR1 is SGHDT and CDR2 YYEEEE. The V end was cut by 3 bases, the J end by 4 bases, with 7 bases between. CDR3 size: 12 residues. In DNA form, the CDR3 reads TGTGCCAGCAGCTCCGGGCCCTATGGCTACACCTTC. Its translation is CASSSGPYGYTF.